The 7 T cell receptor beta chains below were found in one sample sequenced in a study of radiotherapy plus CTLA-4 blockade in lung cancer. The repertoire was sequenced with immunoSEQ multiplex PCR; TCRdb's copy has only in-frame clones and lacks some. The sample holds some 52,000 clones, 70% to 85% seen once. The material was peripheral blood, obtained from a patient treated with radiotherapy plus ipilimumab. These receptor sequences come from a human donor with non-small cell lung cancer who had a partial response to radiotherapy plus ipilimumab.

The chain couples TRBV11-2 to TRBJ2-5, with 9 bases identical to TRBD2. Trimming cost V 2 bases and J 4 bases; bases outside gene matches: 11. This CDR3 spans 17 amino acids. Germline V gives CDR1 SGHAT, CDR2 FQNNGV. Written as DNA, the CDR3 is TGTGCCAGCAGCTTAAGTTTTCGCGGGGGGGCCGGAGAGACCCAGTACTTC. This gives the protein CASSLSFRGGAGETQYF.

The CDR3 coding sequence is TGTGCCAGCAGTCAAGACAGGGGCTCCTATAATTCACCCCTCCACTTT. Its protein is CASSQDRGSYNSPLHF. V is TRBV6-1 and J is TRBJ1-6; 8 bases fit TRBD1. Germline assignment: CDR1 MNHNS and CDR2 SASEGT. CDR3 length: 16 amino acids. The trim removed 5 bases at V and 0 bases at J, leaving 3 bases unmatched.

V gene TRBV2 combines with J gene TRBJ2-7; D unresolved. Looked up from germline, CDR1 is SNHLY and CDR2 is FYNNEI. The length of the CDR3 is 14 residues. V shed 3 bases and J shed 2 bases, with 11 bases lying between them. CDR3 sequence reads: CASSDRVLTYEQYF. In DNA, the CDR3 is TGTGCCAGCAGTGACCGGGTGTTAACCTACGAGCAGTACTTC.

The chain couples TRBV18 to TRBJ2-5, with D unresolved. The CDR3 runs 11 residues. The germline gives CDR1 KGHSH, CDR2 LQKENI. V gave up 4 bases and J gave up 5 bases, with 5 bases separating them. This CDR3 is CASSRRETQYF. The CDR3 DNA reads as TGTGCCAGCTCACGGCGGGAGACCCAGTACTTC.

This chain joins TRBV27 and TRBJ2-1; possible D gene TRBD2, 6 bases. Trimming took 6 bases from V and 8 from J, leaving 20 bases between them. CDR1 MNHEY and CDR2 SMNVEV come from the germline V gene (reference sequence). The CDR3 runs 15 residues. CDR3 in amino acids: CASSYGGGGYDEQFF. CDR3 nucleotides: TGTGCCAGCAGCTATGGCGGTGGGGGGTACGATGAGCAGTTCTTC.

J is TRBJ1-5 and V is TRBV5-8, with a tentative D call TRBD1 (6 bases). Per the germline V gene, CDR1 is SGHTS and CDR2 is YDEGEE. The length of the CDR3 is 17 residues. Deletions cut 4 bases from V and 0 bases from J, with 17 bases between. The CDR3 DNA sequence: TGTGCCAGCAGCCCCCGGGCAGGGGCGAATAGCAATCAGCCCCAGCATTTT. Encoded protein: CASSPRAGANSNQPQHF. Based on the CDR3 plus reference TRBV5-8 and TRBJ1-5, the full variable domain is EAGVTQSPTHLIKTRGQQATLRCSPISGHTSVYWYQQALGLGLQFLLWYDEGEERNRGNFPPRFSGRQFPNYSSELNVNALELEDSALYLCASSPRAGANSNQPQHFGDGTRLSIL.

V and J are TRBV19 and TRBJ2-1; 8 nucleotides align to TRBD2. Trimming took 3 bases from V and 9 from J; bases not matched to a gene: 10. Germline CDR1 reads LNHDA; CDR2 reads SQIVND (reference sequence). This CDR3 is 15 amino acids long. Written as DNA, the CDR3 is TGTGCCAGTAGTATTCTCGCGGGGGGCCGTGGTGAGCAGTTCTTC. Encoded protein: CASSILAGGRGEQFF.